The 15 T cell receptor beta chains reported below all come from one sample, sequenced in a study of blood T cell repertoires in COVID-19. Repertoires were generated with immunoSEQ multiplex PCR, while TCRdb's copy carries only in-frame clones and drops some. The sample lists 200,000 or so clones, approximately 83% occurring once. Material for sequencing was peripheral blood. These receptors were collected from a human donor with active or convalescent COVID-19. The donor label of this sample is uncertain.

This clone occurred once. The CDR3: CASSPRTSGTDTQYF. For the CDR3, the DNA is TGTGCCAGCAGTCCCAGGACTAGCGGCACAGATACGCAGTATTTT. The chain combines TRBV6-5 with TRBJ2-3; 9 bases are a match to TRBD2. Unmatched junction bases numbered 4, after V lost 5 bases and J lost 1 base. The CDR3 is 15 amino acids. Germline assignment: CDR1 MNHEY and CDR2 SVGAGI.

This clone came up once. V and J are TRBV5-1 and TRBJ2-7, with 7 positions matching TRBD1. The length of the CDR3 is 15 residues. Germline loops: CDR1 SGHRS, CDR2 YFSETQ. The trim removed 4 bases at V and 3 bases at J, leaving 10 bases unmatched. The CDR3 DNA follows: TGCGCCAGCAGCCCAAGACAGGGATCGGTCTACGAGCAGTACTTC. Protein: CASSPRQGSVYEQYF.

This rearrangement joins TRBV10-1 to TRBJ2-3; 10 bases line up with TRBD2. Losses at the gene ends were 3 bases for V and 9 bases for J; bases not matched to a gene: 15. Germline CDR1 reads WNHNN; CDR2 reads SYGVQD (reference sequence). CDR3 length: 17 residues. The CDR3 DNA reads TGCGCCAGCAGTGACAAGGGACTAGCGAAAGCGGAATCAACGCAGTATTTT. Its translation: CASSDKGLAKAESTQYF.

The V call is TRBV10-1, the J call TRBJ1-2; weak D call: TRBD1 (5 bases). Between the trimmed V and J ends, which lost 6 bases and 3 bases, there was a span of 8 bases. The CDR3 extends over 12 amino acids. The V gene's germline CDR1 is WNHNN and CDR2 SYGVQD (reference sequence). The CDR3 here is CASRVGDYGYTF. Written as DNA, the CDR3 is TGCGCCAGCAGGGTAGGGGACTATGGCTACACCTTC.

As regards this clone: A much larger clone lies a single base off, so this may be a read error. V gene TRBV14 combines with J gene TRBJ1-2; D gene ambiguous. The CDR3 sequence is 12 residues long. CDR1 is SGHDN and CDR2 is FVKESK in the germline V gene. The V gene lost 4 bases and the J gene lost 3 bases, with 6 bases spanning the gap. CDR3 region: CASSLSDYGYTF. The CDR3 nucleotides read TGTGCCAGCAGCCTCTCCGACTATGGCTACACCTTC.

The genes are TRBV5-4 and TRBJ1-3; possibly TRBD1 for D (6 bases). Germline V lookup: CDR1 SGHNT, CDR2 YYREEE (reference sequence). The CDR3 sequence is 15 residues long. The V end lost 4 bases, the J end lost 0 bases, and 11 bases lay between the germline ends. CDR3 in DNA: TGTGCCAGCAGCGGTACAGGGCACTCTGGAAACACCATATATTTT. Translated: CASSGTGHSGNTIYF.

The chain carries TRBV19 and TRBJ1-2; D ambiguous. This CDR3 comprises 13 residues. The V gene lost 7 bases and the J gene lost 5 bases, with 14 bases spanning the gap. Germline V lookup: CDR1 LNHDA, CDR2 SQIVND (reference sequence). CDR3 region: CASITPSGYGYTF. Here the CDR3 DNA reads TGTGCCAGTATCACCCCTAGCGGATATGGCTACACCTTC.

CDR3 sequence reads: CAWSVRGTGTYEQYF. CDR3 sequence (DNA): TGTGCCTGGAGTGTAAGGGGGACAGGGACCTACGAGCAGTACTTC. The chain employs TRBV30 and TRBJ2-7; 9 positions agree with TRBD1. J gave up 2 bases and V 0 bases, and 5 bases lay outside the gene matches. The germline V gene has CDR1 GTSNPN and CDR2 SVGIG (reference sequence). This CDR3 contains 15 residues.

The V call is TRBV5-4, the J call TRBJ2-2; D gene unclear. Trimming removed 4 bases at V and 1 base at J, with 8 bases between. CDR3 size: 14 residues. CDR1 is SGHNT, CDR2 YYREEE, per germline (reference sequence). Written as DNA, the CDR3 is TGTGCCAGCAGCCTGGACGGGAACACCGGGGAGCTGTTTTTT. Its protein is CASSLDGNTGELFF.

CDR3 DNA: TGCGCCAGCAGCTTGGGGCCCGCGGGGAGAGGGAGTGAGACCCAGTACTTC. It codes for CASSLGPAGRGSETQYF. V is TRBV5-1 and J is TRBJ2-5; D might be TRBD2 (6 bases). The CDR3 totals 17 residues. From germline, CDR1 is SGHRS and CDR2 YFSETQ. V shed 0 bases and J shed 5 bases, with 20 bases lying between them. Variable domain in full (rest from reference TRBV5-1 and TRBJ2-5): KAGVTQTPRYLIKTRGQQVTLSCSPISGHRSVSWYQQTPGQGLQFLFEYFSETQRNKGNFPGRFSGRQFSNSRSEMNVSTLELGDSALYLCASSLGPAGRGSETQYFGPGTRLLVL.

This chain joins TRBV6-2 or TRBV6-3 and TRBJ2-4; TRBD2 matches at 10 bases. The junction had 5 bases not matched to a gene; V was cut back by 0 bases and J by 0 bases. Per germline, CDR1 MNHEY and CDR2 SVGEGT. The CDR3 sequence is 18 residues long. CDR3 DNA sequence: TGTGCCAGCAGTTACTCGGAGCGGGAGGGTATAGCCAAAAACATTCAGTACTTC. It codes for CASSYSEREGIAKNIQYF.

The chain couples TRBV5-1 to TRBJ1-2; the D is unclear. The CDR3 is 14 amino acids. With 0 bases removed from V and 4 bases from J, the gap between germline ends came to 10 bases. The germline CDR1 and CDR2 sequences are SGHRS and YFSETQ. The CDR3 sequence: CASSLVLSGYGYTF. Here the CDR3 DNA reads TGCGCCAGCAGCTTGGTTCTCAGTGGCTATGGCTACACCTTC.

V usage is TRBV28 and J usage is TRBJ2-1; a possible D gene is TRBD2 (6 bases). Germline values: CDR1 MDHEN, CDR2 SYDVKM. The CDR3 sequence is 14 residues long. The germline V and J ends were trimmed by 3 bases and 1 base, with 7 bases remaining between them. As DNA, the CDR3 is TGTGCCAGCAGTTTCGGGGGTTCCTACAATGAGCAGTTCTTC. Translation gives CASSFGGSYNEQFF.

This CDR3 is CASSQVGTEAFF. CDR3 DNA sequence: TGTGCCAGCAGCCAAGTCGGCACTGAAGCTTTCTTT. The chain is built from TRBV14 and TRBJ1-1; no clear D gene. V was trimmed by 1 base and J by 4 bases, leaving 4 bases between them. The length of the CDR3 is 12 residues. Germline V gene data show CDR1 as SGHDN and CDR2 as FVKESK.

CDR3 bases: TGTGCCAGCAGTTTACTCCTAGGCTCTGGGGCCAACGTCCTGACTTTC. It codes for CASSLLLGSGANVLTF. The rearrangement joins TRBV27 to TRBJ2-6; no reliable D call. The ends were cut back, 2 bases at V and 0 bases at J, with 8 bases in the middle. The germline V gene encodes CDR1 MNHEY and CDR2 SMNVEV (reference sequence). This CDR3 spans 16 amino acids.